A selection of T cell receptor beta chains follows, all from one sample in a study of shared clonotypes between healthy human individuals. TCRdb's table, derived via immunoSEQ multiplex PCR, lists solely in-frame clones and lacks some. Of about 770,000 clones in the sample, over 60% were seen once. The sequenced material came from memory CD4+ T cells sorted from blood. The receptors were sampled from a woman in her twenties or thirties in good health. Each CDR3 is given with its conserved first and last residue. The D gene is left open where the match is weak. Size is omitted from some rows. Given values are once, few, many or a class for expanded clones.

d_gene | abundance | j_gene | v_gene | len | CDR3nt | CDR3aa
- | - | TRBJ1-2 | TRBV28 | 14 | TGTGCCAGCAGTTTACCGACAGGCAACTATGGCTACACCTTC | CASSLPTGNYGYTF
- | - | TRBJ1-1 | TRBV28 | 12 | TGTGCCAGCAGTTGGGGGGGGCGAGAAGCTTTCTTT | CASSWGGREAFF
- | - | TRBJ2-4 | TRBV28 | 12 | TGTGCCAGCAGTTCTACAGGCCGCCCCCGGGGCTTC | CASSSTGRPRGF
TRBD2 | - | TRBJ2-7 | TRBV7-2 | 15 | TGTGCCAGCAGCTTAATGGGACTAGCGGGCTACGAGCAGTACTTC | CASSLMGLAGYEQYF
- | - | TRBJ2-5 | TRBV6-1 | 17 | TGTGCCAGCAGTGAATATCTGCCTATTCGGAGGCAAGAGACCCAGTACTTC | CASSEYLPIRRQETQYF
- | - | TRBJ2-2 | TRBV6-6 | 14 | TGTGCCAGCAGTTACTCCACTAGCAGCGGGGAGCTGTTTTTT | CASSYSTSSGELFF
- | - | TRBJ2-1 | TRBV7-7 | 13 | TGTGCCAGCAGCTTCTCGGGTGACAATGAGCAGTTCTTC | CASSFSGDNEQFF
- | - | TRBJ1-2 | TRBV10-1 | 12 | TGCGCCAGCAGAGGGTGGCAGTGGAGAGGCACCTTC | CASRGWQWRGTF
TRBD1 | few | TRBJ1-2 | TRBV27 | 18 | TGTGCCAGCAGTAGTCGGGCCCCCGGACAGGGGGATCGGTATGGCTACACCTTC | CASSSRAPGQGDRYGYTF
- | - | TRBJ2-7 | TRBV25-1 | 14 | TGTGCCAGCAGTCCCGGGGACATTTCCTACGAGCAGTACTTC | CASSPGDISYEQYF
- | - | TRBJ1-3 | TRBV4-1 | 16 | TGCGCCAGCAGCCAAGCCCCAATAAGCTCTGGAAACACCATATATTTT | CASSQAPISSGNTIYF
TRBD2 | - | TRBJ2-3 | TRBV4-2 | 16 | TGTGCCAGCAGCCAAGATAGTGCGGGGGGTCCAGATACGCAGTATTTT | CASSQDSAGGPDTQYF
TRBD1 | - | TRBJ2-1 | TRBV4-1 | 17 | TGCGCCAGCAGCCATTCCTGGACAGGGACGTCCTACAATGAGCAGTTCTTC | CASSHSWTGTSYNEQFF
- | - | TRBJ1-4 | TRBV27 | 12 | TGTGCCAGCAGGGGAGAGAATGAAAAACTGTTTTTT | CASRGENEKLFF
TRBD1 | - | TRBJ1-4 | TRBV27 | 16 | TGTGCCAGCAGTTTAGCAGGGGGCACAACTAATGAAAAACTGTTTTTT | CASSLAGGTTNEKLFF
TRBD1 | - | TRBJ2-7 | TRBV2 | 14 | TGTGCCAGCAGAAGCAGGGACAGGGGGTACGAGCAGTACTTC | CASRSRDRGYEQYF
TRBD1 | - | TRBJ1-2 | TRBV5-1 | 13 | TGCGCCAGCGGGAAACTGACAGGGTATGGCTACACCTTC | CASGKLTGYGYTF
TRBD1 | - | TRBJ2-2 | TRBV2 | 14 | TGTGCCAGCAGAGACAGGGAGAACACCGGGGAGCTGTTTTTT | CASRDRENTGELFF
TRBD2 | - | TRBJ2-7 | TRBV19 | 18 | TGTGCCAGTAGTAGAGGGCGGGGGATTCGGCTCGGGGACTACGAGCAGTACTTC | CASSRGRGIRLGDYEQYF
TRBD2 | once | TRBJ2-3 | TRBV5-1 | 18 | TGCGCCAGCAGCTTGGGCCGACTAGCGGGAGGGCCCACAGATACGCAGTATTTT | CASSLGRLAGGPTDTQYF
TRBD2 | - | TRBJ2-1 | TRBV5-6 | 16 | TGTGCCAGCAGCTTAAGGACTAGCGGGAGTATCAATGAGCAGTTCTTC | CASSLRTSGSINEQFF
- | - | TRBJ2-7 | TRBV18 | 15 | TGTGCCAGCTCCGTGGGACCCAGGGGAGGCAACGAGCAGTACTTC | CASSVGPRGGNEQYF
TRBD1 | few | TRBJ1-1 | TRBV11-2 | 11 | TGTGCCAGCAGCTCCGGACAGGGGGCTATCTTT | CASSSGQGAIF
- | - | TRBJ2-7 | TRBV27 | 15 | TGTGCCAGCAGTAGCGACAGGGAGGGGACCTACGAGCAGTACTTC | CASSSDREGTYEQYF
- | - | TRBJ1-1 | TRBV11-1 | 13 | TGTGCCAGCAGCCTCCAACGGGACACTGAAGCTTTCTTT | CASSLQRDTEAFF
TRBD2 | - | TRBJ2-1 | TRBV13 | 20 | TGTGCCAGCAGCTCAGGAACCGGGACTAGCGGGAGGTCCATGTACAATGAGCAGTTCTTC | CASSSGTGTSGRSMYNEQFF
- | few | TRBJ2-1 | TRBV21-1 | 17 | TGTGCCAGCAGCCAAGAGGCGGGACAGGGAGGCGACAATGAGCAGTTCTTC | CASSQEAGQGGDNEQFF
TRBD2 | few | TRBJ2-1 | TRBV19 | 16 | TGTGCCAGTAGTACAAAGGGGACTAGCGGGAGGGCCGAGCAGTTCTTC | CASSTKGTSGRAEQFF
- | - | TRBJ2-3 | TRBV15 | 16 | TGTGCCACCAGCAGAGATTACGAGGGCGGCACAGATACGCAGTATTTT | CATSRDYEGGTDTQYF
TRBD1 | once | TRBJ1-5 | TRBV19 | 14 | TGTGCCAGTAGTACCGGACAGGGCTATCAGCCCCAGCATTTT | CASSTGQGYQPQHF
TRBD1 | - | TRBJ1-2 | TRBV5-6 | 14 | TGTGCCAGCAGCACAGCGACAGGGAACTATGGCTACACCTTC | CASSTATGNYGYTF
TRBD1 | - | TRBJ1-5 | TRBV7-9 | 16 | TGTGCCAGCAGCTTAGATCGGGGACAGGGGTTGTTGGCCCAGCATTTT | CASSLDRGQGLLAQHF
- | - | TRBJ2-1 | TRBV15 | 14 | TGTGCCACCAGCAGAGCGGGAGTCATGAATGAGCAGTTCTTC | CATSRAGVMNEQFF
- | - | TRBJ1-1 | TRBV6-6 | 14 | TGTGCCAGCAGTTTAGGGGGGGGGAACACTGAAGCTTTCTTT | CASSLGGGNTEAFF
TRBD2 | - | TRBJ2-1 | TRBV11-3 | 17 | TGTGCCAGCAGCTCCCGGGGGACTAGCGGGGGTTACAATGAGCAGTTCTTC | CASSSRGTSGGYNEQFF
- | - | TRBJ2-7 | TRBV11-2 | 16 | TGTGCCAGCAGCTCAAACCGGTGGGGCACTACCTACGAGCAGTACTTC | CASSSNRWGTTYEQYF
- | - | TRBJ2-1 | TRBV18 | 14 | TGTGCCAGCTCACCACCGACACGGGCGGATGAGCAGTTCTTC | CASSPPTRADEQFF
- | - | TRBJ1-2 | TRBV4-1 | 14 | TGCGCCAGCAGCCAAGAGTGGGCGGGCTATGGCTACACCTTC | CASSQEWAGYGYTF
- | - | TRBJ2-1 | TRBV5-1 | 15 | TGCGCCAGCAGCTCACTGCCAGGGAAAGGGGGTGAGCAGTTCTTC | CASSSLPGKGGEQFF
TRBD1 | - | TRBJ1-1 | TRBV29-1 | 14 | TGCAGCTCCCTTAATGACAGGGGAAGGCCTGAAGCTTTCTTT | CSSLNDRGRPEAFF